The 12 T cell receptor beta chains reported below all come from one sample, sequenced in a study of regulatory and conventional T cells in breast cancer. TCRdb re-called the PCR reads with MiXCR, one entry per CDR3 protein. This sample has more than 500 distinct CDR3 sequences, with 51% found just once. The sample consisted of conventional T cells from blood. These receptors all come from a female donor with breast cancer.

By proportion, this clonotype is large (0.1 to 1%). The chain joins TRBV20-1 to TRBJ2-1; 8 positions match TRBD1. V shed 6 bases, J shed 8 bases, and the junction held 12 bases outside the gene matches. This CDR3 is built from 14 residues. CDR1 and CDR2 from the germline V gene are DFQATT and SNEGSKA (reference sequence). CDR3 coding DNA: TGCAGTGCCTACCGCAGGGGGCGAATGGATGAGCAGTTCTTC. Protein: CSAYRRGRMDEQFF.

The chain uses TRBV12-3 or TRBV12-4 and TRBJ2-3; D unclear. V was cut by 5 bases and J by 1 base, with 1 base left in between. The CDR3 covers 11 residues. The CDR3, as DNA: TGTGCCAGCAGTCGCACAGATACGCAGTATTTT. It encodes CASSRTDTQYF.

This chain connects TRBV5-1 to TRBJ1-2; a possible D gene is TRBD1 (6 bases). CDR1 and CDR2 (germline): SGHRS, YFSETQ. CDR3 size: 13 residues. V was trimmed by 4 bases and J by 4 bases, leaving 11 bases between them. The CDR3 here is CASSPGAGYGYTF. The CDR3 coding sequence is TGCGCCAGCAGCCCGGGGGCAGGCTATGGCTACACCTTC.

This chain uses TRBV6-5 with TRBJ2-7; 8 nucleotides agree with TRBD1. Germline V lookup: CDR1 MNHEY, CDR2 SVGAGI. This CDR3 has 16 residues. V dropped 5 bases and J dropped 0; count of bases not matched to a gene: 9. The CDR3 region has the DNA TGTGCCAGCAGTAGCTCCGGGACAGGAGCCTCCTACGAGCAGTACTTC. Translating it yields CASSSSGTGASYEQYF.

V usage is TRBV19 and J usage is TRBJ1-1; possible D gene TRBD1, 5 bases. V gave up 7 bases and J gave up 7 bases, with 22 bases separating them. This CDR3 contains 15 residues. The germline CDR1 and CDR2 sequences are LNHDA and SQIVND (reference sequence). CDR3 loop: CASINGATGEGEAFF. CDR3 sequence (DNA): TGTGCCAGTATTAATGGGGCGACCGGGGAGGGTGAAGCTTTCTTT.

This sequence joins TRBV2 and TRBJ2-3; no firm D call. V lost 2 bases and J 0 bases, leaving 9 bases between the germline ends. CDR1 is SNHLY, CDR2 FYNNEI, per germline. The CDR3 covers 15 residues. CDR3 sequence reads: CASSEKVRSTDTQYF. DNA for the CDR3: TGTGCCAGCAGTGAAAAGGTCCGCAGCACAGATACGCAGTATTTT.

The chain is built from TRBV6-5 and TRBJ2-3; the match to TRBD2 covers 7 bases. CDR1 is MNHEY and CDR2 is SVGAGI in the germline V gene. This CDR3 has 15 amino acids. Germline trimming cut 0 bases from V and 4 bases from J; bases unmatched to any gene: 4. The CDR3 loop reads CASSYSQTSPDTQYF. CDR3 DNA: TGTGCCAGCAGTTACTCTCAGACTAGCCCAGATACGCAGTATTTT.

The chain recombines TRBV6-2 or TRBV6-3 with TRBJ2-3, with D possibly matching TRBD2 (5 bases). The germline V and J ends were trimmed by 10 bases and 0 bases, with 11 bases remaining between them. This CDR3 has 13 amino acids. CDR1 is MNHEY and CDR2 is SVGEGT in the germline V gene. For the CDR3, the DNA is TGTGCCACCCGAGGGTCAAGCACAGATACGCAGTATTTT. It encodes CATRGSSTDTQYF.

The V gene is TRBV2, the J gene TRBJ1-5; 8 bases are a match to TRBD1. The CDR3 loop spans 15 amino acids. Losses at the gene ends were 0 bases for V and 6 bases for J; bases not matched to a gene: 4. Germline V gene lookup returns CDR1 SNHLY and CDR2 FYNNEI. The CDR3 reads CASSEARGTGQPQHF. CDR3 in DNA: TGTGCCAGCAGTGAAGCTCGGGGGACAGGTCAGCCCCAGCATTTT.

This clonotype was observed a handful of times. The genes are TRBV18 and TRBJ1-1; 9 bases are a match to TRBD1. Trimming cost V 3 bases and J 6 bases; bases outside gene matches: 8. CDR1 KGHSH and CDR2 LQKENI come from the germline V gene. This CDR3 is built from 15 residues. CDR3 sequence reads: CASSPRRTGAAEAFF. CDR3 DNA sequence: TGTGCCAGCTCACCGCGACGGACAGGGGCCGCTGAAGCTTTCTTT. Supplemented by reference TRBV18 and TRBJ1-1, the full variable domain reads NAGVMQNPRHLVRRRGQEARLRCSPMKGHSHVYWYRQLPEEGLKFMVYLQKENIIDESGMPKERFSAEFPKEGPSILRIQQVVRGDSAAYFCASSPRRTGAAEAFFGQGTRLTVV.

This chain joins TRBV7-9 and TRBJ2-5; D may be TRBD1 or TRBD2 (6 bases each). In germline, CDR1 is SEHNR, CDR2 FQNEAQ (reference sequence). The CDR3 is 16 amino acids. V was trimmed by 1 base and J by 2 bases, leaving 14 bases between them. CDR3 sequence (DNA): TGTGCCAGCAGCTTAGTCCCGGGGGCAGGACAAGAGACCCAGTACTTC. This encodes CASSLVPGAGQETQYF.

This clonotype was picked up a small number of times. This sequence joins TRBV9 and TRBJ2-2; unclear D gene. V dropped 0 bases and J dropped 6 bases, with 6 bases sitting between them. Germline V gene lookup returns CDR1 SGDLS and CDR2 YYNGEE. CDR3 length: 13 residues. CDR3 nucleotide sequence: TGTGCCAGCAGCGTAGATCCCGCCGGGGAGCTGTTTTTT. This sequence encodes CASSVDPAGELFF.